This entry features one TCR beta chain sequence. The antigen is unknown. CDR1 is LNHDA, CDR2 SQIVND, per germline (reference sequence). This CDR3 contains 13 residues. Unmatched junction bases numbered 14, after V lost 9 bases and J lost 12 bases. TCRdb's copy holds only in-frame clones and misses some; the assay was immunoSEQ multiplex PCR. The sample lists some 69,000 clones; roughly nine tenths were seen once. The data are from a study of OX40 agonist ivuxolimab in advanced cancers. Study in general: In this trial design, patients received ivuxolimab intravenously at 0.01 to 10 mg/kg every 2 weeks.

Study-wide points: Nonresponders, in some cases, also had low normalized T-cell clonal expansion. In general, CD8+ T cells held more expanded clones than CD4+ did, on average.

The sequences come from CD4+ or CD8+ T cells sorted from blood, collected in a trial of the OX40 agonist ivuxolimab. The clonotype comes from an adult with an advanced solid tumor such as melanoma, head and neck, liver or kidney cancer. The V call is TRBV19, the J call TRBJ1-1; 9 bases are shared with TRBD1. CDR3 sequence reads: CASSTIGTGTTFF. CDR3 bases: TGTGCCAGCTCAACAATCGGGACAGGGACAACTTTCTTT.